This TCR beta chain was observed in a study of shared T cell receptors in the human thymus. The assay was immunoSEQ multiplex PCR, and TCRdb's table has in-frame clones only and misses some. Of more than 550,000 clones listed, around 87% are singletons. This CDR3 has 13 residues. Looked up from germline, CDR1 is LNHDA and CDR2 is SQIVND (reference sequence). The trim removed 11 bases at V and 8 bases at J, leaving 11 bases unmatched. This sample was shared with a second study, whose subject was human thymus T cells. Turning to that study: Thymic resections from corrective heart surgery supplied the tissue. As related research reported, thymic repertoires overlapped highly among unrelated individuals.

This clonotype originated in a boy younger than two with a congenital heart defect. Sequencing was done on a sample of thymocytes. The rearrangement joins TRBV19 to TRBJ1-4; 7 bases match TRBD1. This CDR3 reads CAARGGVGEKLFF. CDR3 nucleotides: TGTGCCGCCCGAGGGGGCGTAGGAGAAAAACTGTTTTTT. Drawing the rest from reference TRBV19 and TRBJ1-4, the complete variable domain is DGGITQSPKYLFRKEGQNVTLSCEQNLNHDAMYWYRQDPGQGLRLIYYSQIVNDFQKGDIAEGYSVSREKKESFPLTVTSAQKNPTAFYLCAARGGVGEKLFFGSGTQLSVL.